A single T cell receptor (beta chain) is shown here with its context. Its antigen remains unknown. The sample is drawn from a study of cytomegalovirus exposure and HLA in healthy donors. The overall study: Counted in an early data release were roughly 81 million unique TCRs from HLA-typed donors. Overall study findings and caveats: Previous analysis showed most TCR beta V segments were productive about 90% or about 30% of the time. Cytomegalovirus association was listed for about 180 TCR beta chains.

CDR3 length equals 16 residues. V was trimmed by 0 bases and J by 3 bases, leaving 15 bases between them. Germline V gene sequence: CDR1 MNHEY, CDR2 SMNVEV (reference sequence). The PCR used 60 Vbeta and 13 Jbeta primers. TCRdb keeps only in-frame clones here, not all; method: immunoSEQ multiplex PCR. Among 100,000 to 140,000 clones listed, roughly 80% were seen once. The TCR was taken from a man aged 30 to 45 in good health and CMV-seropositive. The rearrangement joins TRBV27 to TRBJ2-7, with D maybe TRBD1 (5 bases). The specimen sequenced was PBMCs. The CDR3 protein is CASSLSVRVGLYEQYF. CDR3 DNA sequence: TGTGCCAGCAGTTTATCGGTCAGGGTCGGCCTCTACGAGCAGTACTTC.